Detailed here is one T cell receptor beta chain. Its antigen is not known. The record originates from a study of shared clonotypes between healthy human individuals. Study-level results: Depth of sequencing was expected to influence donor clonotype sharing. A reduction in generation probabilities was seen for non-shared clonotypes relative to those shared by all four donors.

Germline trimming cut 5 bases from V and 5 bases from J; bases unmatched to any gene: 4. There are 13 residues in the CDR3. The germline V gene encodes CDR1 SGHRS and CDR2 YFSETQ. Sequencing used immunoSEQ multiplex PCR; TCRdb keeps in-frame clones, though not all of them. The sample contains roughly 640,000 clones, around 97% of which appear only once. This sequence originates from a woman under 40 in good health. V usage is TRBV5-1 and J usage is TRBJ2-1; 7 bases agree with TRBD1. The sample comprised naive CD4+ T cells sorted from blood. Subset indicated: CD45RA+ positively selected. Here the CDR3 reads CASRVDRDNEQFF. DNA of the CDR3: TGCGCCAGCAGAGTAGACAGGGACAATGAGCAGTTCTTC.